What follows is one T cell receptor (beta chain) and its context. The data were produced by immunoSEQ multiplex PCR, yet TCRdb's version contains in-frame clones alone and is incomplete. The sample includes 200,000 to 300,000 clones, roughly 88% seen only once; the top ten take roughly 5.2%. The data belong to a study of blood T cell repertoires in COVID-19. Between the trimmed V and J ends, which lost 1 base and 0 bases, there was a span of 16 bases. The CDR3 loop spans 17 amino acids. Germline-derived CDR1 and CDR2 are GTSNPN and SVGIG (reference sequence). The clonotype comes from a woman aged 80 or over with COVID-19, enrolled during active disease. Sequencing was done on a sample of peripheral blood. The rearrangement joins TRBV30 to TRBJ1-5, with D possibly matching TRBD1 (6 bases). This CDR3 is CAWSGGRDTYSNQPQHF. CDR3 DNA: TGTGCCTGGAGTGGGGGCCGGGACACGTATAGCAATCAGCCCCAGCATTTT.